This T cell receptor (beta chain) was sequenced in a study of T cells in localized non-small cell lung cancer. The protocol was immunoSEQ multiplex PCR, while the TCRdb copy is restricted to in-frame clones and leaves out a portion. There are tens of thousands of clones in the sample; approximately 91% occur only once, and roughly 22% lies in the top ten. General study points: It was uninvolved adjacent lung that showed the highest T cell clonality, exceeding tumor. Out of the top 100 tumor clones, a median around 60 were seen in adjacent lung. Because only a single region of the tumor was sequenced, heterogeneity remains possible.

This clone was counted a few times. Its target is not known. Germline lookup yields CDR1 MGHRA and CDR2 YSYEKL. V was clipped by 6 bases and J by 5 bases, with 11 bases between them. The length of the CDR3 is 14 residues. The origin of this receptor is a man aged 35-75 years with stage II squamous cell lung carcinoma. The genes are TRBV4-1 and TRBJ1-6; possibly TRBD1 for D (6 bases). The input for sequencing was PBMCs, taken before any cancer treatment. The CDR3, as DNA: TGCGCCAGCAGGCAGGGGTCAGATAATTCACCCCTCCACTTT. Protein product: CASRQGSDNSPLHF.